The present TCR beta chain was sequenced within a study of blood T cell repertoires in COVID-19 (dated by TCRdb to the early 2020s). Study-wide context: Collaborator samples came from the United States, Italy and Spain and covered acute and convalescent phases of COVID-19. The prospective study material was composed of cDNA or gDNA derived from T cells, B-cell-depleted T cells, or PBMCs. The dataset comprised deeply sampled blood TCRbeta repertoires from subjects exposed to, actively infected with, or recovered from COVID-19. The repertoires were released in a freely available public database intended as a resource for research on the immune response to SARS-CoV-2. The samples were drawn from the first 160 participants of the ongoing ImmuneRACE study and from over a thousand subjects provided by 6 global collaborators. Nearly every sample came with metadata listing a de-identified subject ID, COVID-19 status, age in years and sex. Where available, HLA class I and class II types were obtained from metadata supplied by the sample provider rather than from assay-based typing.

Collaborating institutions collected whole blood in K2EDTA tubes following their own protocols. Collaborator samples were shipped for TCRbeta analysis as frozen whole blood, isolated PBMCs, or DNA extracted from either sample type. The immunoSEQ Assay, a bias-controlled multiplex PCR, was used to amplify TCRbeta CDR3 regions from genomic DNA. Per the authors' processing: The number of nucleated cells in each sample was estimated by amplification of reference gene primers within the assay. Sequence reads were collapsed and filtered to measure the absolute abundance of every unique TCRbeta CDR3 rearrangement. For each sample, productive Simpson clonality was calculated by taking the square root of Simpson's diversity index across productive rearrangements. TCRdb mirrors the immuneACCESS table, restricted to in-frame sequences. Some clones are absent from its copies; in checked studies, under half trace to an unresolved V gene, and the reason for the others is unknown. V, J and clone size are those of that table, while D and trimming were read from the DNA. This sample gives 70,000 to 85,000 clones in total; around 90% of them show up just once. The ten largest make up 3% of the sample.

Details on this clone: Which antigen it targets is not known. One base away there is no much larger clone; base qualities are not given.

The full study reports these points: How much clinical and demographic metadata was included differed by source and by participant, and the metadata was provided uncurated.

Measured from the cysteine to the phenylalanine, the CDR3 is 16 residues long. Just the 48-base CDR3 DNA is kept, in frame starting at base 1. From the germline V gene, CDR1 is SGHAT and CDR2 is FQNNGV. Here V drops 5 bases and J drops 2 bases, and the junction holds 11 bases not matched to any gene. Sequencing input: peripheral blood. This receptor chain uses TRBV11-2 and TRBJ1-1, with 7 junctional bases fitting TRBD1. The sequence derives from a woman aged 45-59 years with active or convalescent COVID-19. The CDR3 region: CASSTSGTAINTEAFF. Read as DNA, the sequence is TGTGCCAGCAGCACATCCGGGACAGCGATCAACACTGAAGCTTTCTTT.